This entry lists 15 T cell receptor beta chains sequenced from one sample in a study of monozygotic twins with inflammatory bowel disease. TCRdb re-analyzed the 5' RACE reads; it lists each CDR3 protein once, without DNA. The sample is made up of about 450,000 distinct CDR3 sequences, and the top ten hold around 2.4% of it. The source material was blood. These receptors all stem from a human donor with ulcerative colitis or Crohn's disease, or a healthy co-twin of an affected twin (not recorded which).

The rearrangement uses TRBV30 and TRBJ2-1; the D call of TRBD1 rests on TCRdb alone, since no DNA is present to check it. Germline V CDR1 and CDR2: GTSNPN, SVGIG (reference sequence). The CDR3 has 11 residues. CDR3: CAWTDRDEQFF.

The rearrangement joins TRBV29-1 to TRBJ2-7; TCRdb lists TRBD2, though no DNA is available to test this call. Per germline, CDR1 SQVTM and CDR2 ANQGSEA. The CDR3 is 14 residues long. The CDR3 is CSVETSGSSYEQYF.

The chain combines TRBV28 with TRBJ2-3; as DNA is missing, the TRBD1 call by TCRdb cannot be tested. This CDR3 region has 17 residues. Germline lookup yields CDR1 MDHEN and CDR2 SYDVKM. This CDR3 reads CASSSPLGSGGTDTQYF.

The chain carries TRBV5-1 and TRBJ1-3. CDR1 is SGHRS, CDR2 YFSETQ, per germline. This CDR3 contains 15 residues. CDR3: CASSPAGGTGNTIYF. The variable domain in full, completed from reference TRBV5-1 and TRBJ1-3, reads KAGVTQTPRYLIKTRGQQVTLSCSPISGHRSVSWYQQTPGQGLQFLFEYFSETQRNKGNFPGRFSGRQFSNSRSEMNVSTLELGDSALYLCASSPAGGTGNTIYFGEGSWLTVV.

V usage is TRBV12-3 or TRBV12-4 and J usage is TRBJ1-4. This CDR3 contains 12 residues. The CDR3 sequence: CASSLLDEKLFF.

The chain carries TRBV14 and TRBJ1-2; with no DNA, the TCRdb D assignment of TRBD1 cannot be verified. CDR1 is SGHDN, CDR2 FVKESK, per germline. This CDR3 is built from 14 residues. The CDR3 spells CASSRRQGAHGYTF.

This chain connects TRBV24-1 to TRBJ2-1; lacking DNA, the TRBD2 call made by TCRdb goes unchecked. This CDR3 spans 15 amino acids. Germline V gene lookup returns CDR1 KGHDR and CDR2 SFDVKD. CDR3 protein: CATSDSLRGRNEQFF.

The J gene is TRBJ2-7, the V gene TRBV27; checking the TCRdb D call of TRBD1 is not possible without DNA. This CDR3 is 15 amino acids long. In germline, CDR1 is MNHEY, CDR2 SMNVEV (reference sequence). The CDR3 region is CASSNLGGGYNEQYF.

This sequence joins TRBV20-1 and TRBJ1-2; with no DNA, the TCRdb D assignment of TRBD1 cannot be verified. Germline V gives CDR1 DFQATT, CDR2 SNEGSKA (reference sequence). The CDR3 consists of 14 residues. The chain's CDR3 is CSARESGGTGGYTF.

The CDR3 spells CASSSGPSWVNGELFF. V and J are TRBV5-1 and TRBJ2-2; TCRdb picks TRBD1, but there is no DNA to check that call. The length of the CDR3 is 16 residues. Germline CDR1 and CDR2: SGHRS and YFSETQ.

This chain joins TRBV5-1 and TRBJ2-1; TCRdb returns TRBD2, unconfirmable since there is no DNA. The CDR3 runs 18 residues. Germline CDR1 and CDR2: SGHRS and YFSETQ. CDR3 residues: CASSWKVAGGPTYNEQFF. Full variable domain (outside the CDR3, taken from reference TRBV5-1 and TRBJ2-1): KAGVTQTPRYLIKTRGQQVTLSCSPISGHRSVSWYQQTPGQGLQFLFEYFSETQRNKGNFPGRFSGRQFSNSRSEMNVSTLELGDSALYLCASSWKVAGGPTYNEQFFGPGTRLTVL.

This chain uses TRBV30 with TRBJ1-4. Germline V lookup: CDR1 GTSNPN, CDR2 SVGIG (reference sequence). The CDR3 loop spans 15 amino acids. CDR3 sequence: CAWSTTVATNEKLFF.

The chain joins TRBV29-1 to TRBJ1-2; TCRdb gives TRBD1 as the D gene, but with no DNA this cannot be confirmed. Germline V gene data show CDR1 as SQVTM and CDR2 as ANQGSEA. CDR3 length: 11 amino acids. The CDR3 sequence is CSVEAGAGYTF.

The chain joins TRBV7-9 to TRBJ2-7; no DNA is available, so the TRBD1 call from TCRdb remains unchecked. This CDR3 has 13 amino acids. From germline, CDR1 is SEHNR and CDR2 FQNEAQ (reference sequence). The CDR3 reads CASSPTGAYEQYF.

The chain has TRBV6-2 or TRBV6-3 and TRBJ2-5. The CDR3 is 15 residues long. Germline lookup yields CDR1 MNHEY and CDR2 SVGEGT. CDR3: CASSYARVGQETQYF.